The 30 T cell receptor beta chains in this list originate from one sample, sequenced in a study of shared T cell receptors in the human thymus. Sequencing was performed with immunoSEQ multiplex PCR; in TCRdb, only in-frame clones are kept and a portion is missing. Seen here are 500,000 to 850,000 clones, about 89% observed once, and the top ten hold about 0.0094%. The data were also submitted as part of a second study, on human thymus T cells.

The material sequenced was thymocytes. The receptors shown here come from a boy under three years old with a congenital heart defect.

The chain is built from TRBV2 and TRBJ2-1; no firm D call. V was shortened by 4 bases and J by 3 bases, with 19 bases between the two germline ends. This CDR3 spans 17 amino acids. Germline values: CDR1 SNHLY, CDR2 FYNNEI. The CDR3 nucleotides read TGTGCCAGCAGTGGTGGGCCCTCAAAACAGCACTACAATGAGCAGTTCTTC. It yields the protein CASSGGPSKQHYNEQFF.

The chain uses TRBV9 and TRBJ2-3; tentative D call: TRBD2 (6 bases). Germline CDR1 SGDLS, CDR2 YYNGEE. This CDR3 has 16 residues. V lost 3 bases and J 0 bases, leaving 14 bases between the germline ends. The CDR3 protein is CASSAQAGPSTDTQYF. The CDR3 coding sequence is TGTGCCAGCAGCGCCCAAGCGGGCCCTAGCACAGATACGCAGTATTTT. The full variable domain, rest sourced from reference TRBV9 and TRBJ2-3, is DSGVTQTPKHLITATGQRVTLRCSPRSGDLSVYWYQQSLDQGLQFLIQYYNGEERAKGNILERFSAQQFPDLHSELNLSSLELGDSALYFCASSAQAGPSTDTQYFGPGTRLTVL.

This clone occurred once. The chain joins TRBV11-2 to TRBJ2-5; TRBD1 might be the D (6 bases). The V end was cut by 1 base, the J end by 9 bases, with 12 bases between. Germline V gene data show CDR1 as SGHAT and CDR2 as FQNNGV. This CDR3 comprises 13 residues. The CDR3 loop reads CASSLAGHKAQYF. The DNA for the CDR3 is TGTGCCAGCAGCTTAGCGGGACATAAGGCCCAGTACTTC.

V gene TRBV12-5 combines with J gene TRBJ1-5; 7 bases line up with TRBD1. The CDR3 runs to 13 residues. Trimming at V came to 6 bases and at J to 6 bases, leaving 5 bases not matched to a gene. The germline CDR1 and CDR2 sequences are LGHNT and FRNRAP. In DNA form, the CDR3 reads TGTGCTAGTGGGACAGGGTTTCCTCAGCCCCAGCATTTT. This sequence encodes CASGTGFPQPQHF.

This clone was counted once. The V and J genes are TRBV4-3 and TRBJ1-4, with TRBD1 matching over 10 bases. CDR1 is LGHNA, CDR2 YSLEER, per germline. There are 17 residues in the CDR3. The V and J ends lost 3 bases and 2 bases, in that order; junction bases with no gene match: 6. The CDR3 loop reads CASSQTDRGPTNEKLFF. The CDR3 DNA reads TGCGCCAGCAGCCAGACCGACAGGGGGCCCACTAATGAAAAACTGTTTTTT.

A remark on this clone: Compared with germline, one end of the junction differs, possibly owing to a read error. Other DNA variants within this sample encode the same CDR3. The chain combines TRBV27 with TRBJ1-6; D unresolved. Germline CDR1 MNHEY, CDR2 SMNVEV (reference sequence). CDR3 size: 14 residues. CDR3 DNA sequence: TGTGCCAGCAGGATGGTTAAGCCTAATTCCCCCCTCCACTTT. Its translation: CASRMVKPNSPLHF.

The CDR3 sequence: CASSPGQGRTGELFF. The DNA for the CDR3 is TGTGCCAGCTCACCCGGACAGGGGAGGACCGGGGAGCTGTTTTTT. This chain joins TRBV18 and TRBJ2-2; 9 bases match TRBD1. The V and J ends lost 3 bases and 5 bases, in that order; junction bases with no gene match: 4. The germline gives CDR1 KGHSH, CDR2 LQKENI. The CDR3 has 15 residues.

The V and J genes are TRBV5-8 and TRBJ1-2, with a possible D match to TRBD1 (6 bases). V lost 4 bases to trimming and J lost 7 bases, with 35 bases between them. CDR1 and CDR2 (germline): SGHTS, YDEGEE. CDR3 length: 20 residues. Written as DNA, the CDR3 is TGTGCCAGCAGCCGTGCCAGCCCCCAGGGGCGCCAGTATCACTGCCTTGGCTACACCTTC. Translated: CASSRASPQGRQYHCLGYTF. Variable domain in full (rest from reference TRBV5-8 and TRBJ1-2): EAGVTQSPTHLIKTRGQQATLRCSPISGHTSVYWYQQALGLGLQFLLWYDEGEERNRGNFPPRFSGRQFPNYSSELNVNALELEDSALYLCASSRASPQGRQYHCLGYTFGSGTRLTVV.

This sequence joins TRBV11-2 and TRBJ2-3; 7 positions agree with TRBD1. CDR3 size: 15 residues. The junction had 7 bases not matched to a gene; V was cut back by 6 bases and J by 1 base. CDR1 and CDR2 (germline): SGHAT, FQNNGV. The CDR3 protein is CASSIHTGGTDTQYF. The CDR3 nucleotides read TGTGCCAGCAGTATACACACAGGGGGCACAGATACGCAGTATTTT.

This clone was counted once. The chain joins TRBV28 to TRBJ1-5; no reliable D call. CDR3 length: 18 amino acids. Germline lookup yields CDR1 MDHEN and CDR2 SYDVKM. V lost 3 bases to trimming and J lost 0 bases, with 18 bases between them. The CDR3 sequence is CASSFRVAGIYSNQPQHF. CDR3 nucleotides: TGTGCCAGCAGTTTCCGGGTGGCGGGCATCTATAGCAATCAGCCCCAGCATTTT.

CDR3 nucleotide sequence: TGTGCCAGCAGGGCGTCGTACAGGGGATCCCTTTCACCCCTCCACTTT. Amino acid sequence: CASRASYRGSLSPLHF. This sequence joins TRBV27 and TRBJ1-6; 7 positions match TRBD1. The germline CDR1 and CDR2 sequences are MNHEY and SMNVEV (reference sequence). Trimming took 6 bases from V and 9 from J; bases not matched to a gene: 14. This CDR3 is built from 16 residues.

This rearrangement joins TRBV13 to TRBJ1-2, with D maybe TRBD1 (5 bases). The germline V gene has CDR1 PRHDT and CDR2 FYEKMQ (reference sequence). V was clipped by 5 bases and J by 7 bases, with 23 bases between them. CDR3 size: 16 residues. The CDR3 nucleotides read TGTGCCAGCAGCCCACAGGCTGGGGAATTTTCGCTTGGCTACACCTTC. Translated, it gives CASSPQAGEFSLGYTF.

The chain uses TRBV5-1 and TRBJ2-1, with D possibly being TRBD1 (7 bases). CDR3 length: 19 amino acids. The ends were cut back, 4 bases at V and 6 bases at J, with 29 bases in the middle. CDR1 SGHRS and CDR2 YFSETQ come from the germline V gene. CDR3 sequence (DNA): TGCGCCAGCAGCCCTACCGACGACAGGGAATGGACTACCTCCAATGAGCAGTTCTTC. Translation: CASSPTDDREWTTSNEQFF. Using reference TRBV5-1 and TRBJ2-1 for the parts outside the CDR3, the full variable domain is KAGVTQTPRYLIKTRGQQVTLSCSPISGHRSVSWYQQTPGQGLQFLFEYFSETQRNKGNFPGRFSGRQFSNSRSEMNVSTLELGDSALYLCASSPTDDREWTTSNEQFFGPGTRLTVL.

CDR3 sequence reads: CASIPRGGEEYGYTF. CDR3 coding DNA: TGTGCCAGTATCCCCCGCGGGGGGGAGGAGTATGGCTACACCTTC. The chain couples TRBV19 to TRBJ1-2, with a tentative D call TRBD1 (5 bases). V shed 7 bases and J shed 5 bases, with 20 bases lying between them. Germline CDR1 is LNHDA and CDR2 is SQIVND (reference sequence). The CDR3 covers 15 residues.

This clone was detected once. This rearrangement joins TRBV4-3 to TRBJ2-1; 9 bases fit TRBD1. The CDR3 length is 17 residues. The junction had 6 bases not matched to a gene; V was cut back by 2 bases and J by 1 base. Germline V gene lookup returns CDR1 LGHNA and CDR2 YSLEER. Here the CDR3 DNA reads TGCGCCAGCAGCCAATATCAGGGACAGGGATCCTACAATGAGCAGTTCTTC. Its translation is CASSQYQGQGSYNEQFF.

The V and J genes are TRBV9 and TRBJ2-2; 10 bases fit TRBD2. CDR1 is SGDLS, CDR2 YYNGEE, per germline. With V trimmed by 0 bases and J by 5 bases, 10 bases remained unmatched. There are 18 residues in the CDR3. This chain's CDR3 is CASSVAPSGSRVTGELFF. The CDR3 region has the DNA TGTGCCAGCAGCGTAGCCCCTAGCGGGAGTCGGGTTACCGGGGAGCTGTTTTTT.

The chain links TRBV7-9 to TRBJ1-1; D not resolved. Germline V gene data show CDR1 as SEHNR and CDR2 as FQNEAQ (reference sequence). V lost 9 bases to trimming and J lost 9 bases, with 8 bases between them. CDR3 length: 9 amino acids. CDR3 amino acids: CASSPKAFF. Here the CDR3 DNA reads TGTGCCAGTTCCCCAAAAGCTTTCTTT.

CDR3 region: CASSIIGQGPYTGELFF. The CDR3 DNA reads TGTGCCAGTAGTATTATCGGACAGGGGCCTTACACCGGGGAGCTGTTTTTT. This sequence joins TRBV19 and TRBJ2-2, with 9 bases aligning to TRBD1. The CDR3 runs 17 residues. Germline lookup yields CDR1 LNHDA and CDR2 SQIVND (reference sequence). The V segment lost 3 bases and the J segment 3 bases; nucleotides outside the gene matches: 8. Using reference TRBV19 and TRBJ2-2 for the parts outside the CDR3, the full variable domain is DGGITQSPKYLFRKEGQNVTLSCEQNLNHDAMYWYRQDPGQGLRLIYYSQIVNDFQKGDIAEGYSVSREKKESFPLTVTSAQKNPTAFYLCASSIIGQGPYTGELFFGEGSRLTVL.

The chain couples TRBV12-5 to TRBJ2-7; 9 nucleotides align to TRBD2. The length of the CDR3 is 16 residues. V was pared by 1 base and J by 3 bases, with 7 bases of the junction left unmatched. Per germline, CDR1 LGHNT and CDR2 FRNRAP. The CDR3 region is CASGLDKASGNYEQYF. The DNA of the CDR3 is TGTGCTAGTGGTTTGGATAAGGCTAGCGGGAACTACGAGCAGTACTTC. Full variable domain (rest looked up from reference TRBV12-5 and TRBJ2-7): DARVTQTPRHKVTEMGQEVTMRCQPILGHNTVFWYRQTMMQGLELLAYFRNRAPLDDSGMPKDRFSAEMPDATLATLKIQPSEPRDSAVYFCASGLDKASGNYEQYFGPGTRLTVT.

The chain is built from TRBV25-1 and TRBJ1-5; TRBD1 aligns across 7 bases. The CDR3 extends over 15 amino acids. V trimming: 3 bases; J trimming: 2 bases; junction bases outside the gene matches: 4. Germline CDR1 and CDR2: MGHDK and SYGVNS. CDR3 nucleotides: TGTGCCAGCAGTGAGGAAGGGACAGGCAATCAGCCCCAGCATTTT. Its translation: CASSEEGTGNQPQHF.

V usage is TRBV6-5 and J usage is TRBJ1-4, with no clear D. V lost 6 bases and J 6 bases, leaving 11 bases between the germline ends. This CDR3 is 13 amino acids long. Germline V gives CDR1 MNHEY, CDR2 SVGAGI. The DNA of the CDR3 is TGTGCCAGCAGCCCCGGGTCCTATGAAAAACTGTTTTTT. Residues: CASSPGSYEKLFF.

The chain carries TRBV15 and TRBJ1-3; unclear D gene. V was shortened by 2 bases and J by 8 bases, with 7 bases between the two germline ends. CDR1 LNHNV and CDR2 YYDKDF come from the germline V gene (reference sequence). The CDR3 consists of 12 residues. Written as DNA, the CDR3 is TGTGCCACCAGCAGATCCTCGGACACCATATATTTT. Translating it yields CATSRSSDTIYF.

This chain uses TRBV18 with TRBJ2-3, with D hard to call. The ends were cut back, 5 bases at V and 2 bases at J, with 5 bases in the middle. The germline CDR1 and CDR2 sequences are KGHSH and LQKENI. The CDR3 is made up of 12 amino acids. CDR3 residues: CASSDTTDTQYF. Written as DNA, the CDR3 is TGTGCCAGCTCAGACACCACAGATACGCAGTATTTT.

The V and J genes are TRBV10-3 and TRBJ2-7; D unresolved. Germline V gives CDR1 ENHRY, CDR2 SYGVKD. V lost 0 bases, J lost 5 bases, and 5 bases lay in between. The CDR3 runs 12 residues. Here the CDR3 reads CAISESEHEQYF. The CDR3 DNA follows: TGTGCCATCAGTGAGTCGGAGCACGAGCAGTACTTC.

This clone has only one observation. The gene calls are TRBV29-1 and TRBJ1-2; TRBD1 aligns across 9 bases. The CDR3 spans 11 residues. Germline V CDR1 and CDR2: SQVTM, ANQGSEA. With 6 bases clipped from V and 8 bases from J, the junction kept 4 bases outside the gene matches. The CDR3 region is CSVGTGFGYTF. Here the CDR3 DNA reads TGCAGCGTGGGGACAGGGTTCGGCTACACCTTC.

The chain has TRBV9 and TRBJ2-3, with a weak D call TRBD2 (6 bases). V lost 1 base and J 3 bases, leaving 21 bases between the germline ends. Germline V gene sequence: CDR1 SGDLS, CDR2 YYNGEE. The CDR3 contains 18 residues. The CDR3 DNA reads as TGTGCCAGCAGCGTACCCCAGCCGGGACTCTCAAATACAGATACGCAGTATTTT. It specifies CASSVPQPGLSNTDTQYF.

The V call is TRBV4-1, the J call TRBJ2-7, with TRBD1 identical over 9 bases. J lost 3 bases, V lost 4 bases, and 7 bases had no gene match. The CDR3 covers 15 residues. CDR1 MGHRA and CDR2 YSYEKL come from the germline V gene. The CDR3 here is CASSPYGTGFYEQYF. Written as DNA, the CDR3 is TGCGCCAGCAGCCCATACGGGACAGGGTTCTACGAGCAGTACTTC.

The CDR3 region is CASSQDLREPEAFF. The CDR3, as DNA: TGCGCCAGCAGCCAAGATTTGAGGGAACCTGAAGCTTTCTTT. The chain carries TRBV4-1 and TRBJ1-1; unclear D gene. The CDR3 loop spans 14 amino acids. The germline CDR1 and CDR2 sequences are MGHRA and YSYEKL. The V and J ends lost 0 bases and 6 bases respectively, with 11 bases between them.

The chain is built from TRBV7-2 and TRBJ1-5, with 7 bases aligning to TRBD1. Unmatched junction bases numbered 6, after V lost 5 bases and J lost 2 bases. The CDR3 has 15 residues. CDR1 and CDR2 (germline): SGHTA, FQGNSA. CDR3 DNA: TGTGCCAGCAGCCCGCGACAGGGCGGCAATCAGCCCCAGCATTTT. Its protein product is CASSPRQGGNQPQHF.

V usage is TRBV28 and J usage is TRBJ2-3; 9 bases are shared with TRBD1. CDR3 length: 17 residues. J gave up 3 bases and V 7 bases, and 14 bases lay outside the gene matches. Germline lookup yields CDR1 MDHEN and CDR2 SYDVKM. The CDR3, as DNA: TGTGCCAGCACTAGGGACCGGGGGACAGGGAGGACAGATACGCAGTATTTT. It encodes CASTRDRGTGRTDTQYF.